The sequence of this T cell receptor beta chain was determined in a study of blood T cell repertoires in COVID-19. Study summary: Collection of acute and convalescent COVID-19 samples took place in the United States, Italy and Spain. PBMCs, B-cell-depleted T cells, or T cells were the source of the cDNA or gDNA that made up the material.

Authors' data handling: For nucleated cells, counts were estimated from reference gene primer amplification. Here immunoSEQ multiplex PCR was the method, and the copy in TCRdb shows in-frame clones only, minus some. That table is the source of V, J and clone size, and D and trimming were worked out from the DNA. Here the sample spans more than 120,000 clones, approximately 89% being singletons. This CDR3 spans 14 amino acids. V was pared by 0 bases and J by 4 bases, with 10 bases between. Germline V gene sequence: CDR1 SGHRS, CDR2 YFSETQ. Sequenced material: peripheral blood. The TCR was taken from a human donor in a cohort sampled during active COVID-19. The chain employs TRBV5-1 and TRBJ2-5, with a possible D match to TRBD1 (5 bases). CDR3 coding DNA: TGCGCCAGCAGCTTGGAGGGCCAGGGAGAGACCCAGTACTTC. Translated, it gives CASSLEGQGETQYF.